This TCR beta chain appears in the sequencing data of a study of shared clonotypes between healthy human individuals. This CDR3 is 13 amino acids long. V lost 7 bases, J lost 5 bases, and 6 bases stayed unmatched. Germline V gene data show CDR1 as SQVTM and CDR2 as ANQGSEA. Sorted-subset replicate PCR reactions contained roughly 190 ng DNA, corresponding to some 29,000 T cell genomes. Clones were read by immunoSEQ multiplex PCR, and TCRdb kept only the in-frame ones, dropping some. Here the sample spans 700,000 or so clones, 72% being singletons. The V gene is TRBV29-1, the J gene TRBJ1-5, with 9 bases lining up with TRBD1. This sequence was found in a woman between 25 and 40 years old in good health. Source material: memory CD4+ T cells sorted from blood. Subset: CD45RA-negative fraction. The CDR3 loop reads CSAGGQGDQPQHF. As DNA, the CDR3 is TGCAGCGCCGGGGGACAGGGCGATCAGCCCCAGCATTTT. Variable domain in full (rest from reference TRBV29-1 and TRBJ1-5): SAVISQKPSRDICQRGTSLTIQCQVDSQVTMMFWYRQQPGQSLTLIATANQGSEATYESGFVIDKFPISRPNLTFSTLTVSNMSPEDSSIYLCSAGGQGDQPQHFGDGTRLSIL.